Reported below is one T cell receptor (beta chain). As yet, its antigen is unknown. Trimming took off 2 bases at V and 0 bases at J, with 10 bases between the two ends. Germline V gene data show CDR1 as MDHEN and CDR2 as SYDVKM. This CDR3 spans 15 amino acids. The sample is drawn from a study of siplizumab effects on memory and regulatory T cells. Findings and caveats of the study: A small minority of alloreactive clones were mapped to unstimulated subsets. Roughly 80-97% of proliferating CD4+ or CD8+ clones lacked an assignable naive or memory phenotype. Naive T cells were seen as more diverse than memory cells and as major alloresponse contributors.

TCR templates, about 10^5 per sample, were assayed. Here immunoSEQ multiplex PCR was the method, and the copy in TCRdb shows in-frame clones only, minus some. This table has tens of thousands of clones, approximately 88% appearing once. The clonotype was recovered from a human donor in good health. The material sequenced was Tregs sorted from blood. V usage is TRBV28 and J usage is TRBJ1-2; the D gene is possibly TRBD1 (5 bases). CDR3: CASSLGGATNYGYTF. In DNA, the CDR3 is TGTGCCAGCAGTTTAGGAGGGGCTACTAACTATGGCTACACCTTC.